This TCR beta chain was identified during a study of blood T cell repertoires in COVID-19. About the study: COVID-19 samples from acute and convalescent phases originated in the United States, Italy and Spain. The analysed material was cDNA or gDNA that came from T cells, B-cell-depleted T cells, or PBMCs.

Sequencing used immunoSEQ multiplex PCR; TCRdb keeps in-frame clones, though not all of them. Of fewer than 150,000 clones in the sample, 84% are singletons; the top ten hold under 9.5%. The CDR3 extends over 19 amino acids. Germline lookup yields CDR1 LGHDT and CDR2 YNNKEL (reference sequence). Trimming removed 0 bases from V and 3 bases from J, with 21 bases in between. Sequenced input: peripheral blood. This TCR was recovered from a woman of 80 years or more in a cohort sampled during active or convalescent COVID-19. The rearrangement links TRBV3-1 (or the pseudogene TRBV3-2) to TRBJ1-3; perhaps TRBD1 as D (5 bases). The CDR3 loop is CASSQERGGQGWSGNTIYF. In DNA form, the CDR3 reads TGTGCCAGCAGCCAAGAAAGGGGAGGTCAGGGATGGAGTGGAAACACCATATATTTT.